This TCR beta chain stems from a study of cytomegalovirus exposure and HLA in healthy donors. Study context: Previous work identified roughly 110 million unique TCR beta sequences from roughly 180 million T cells. Study-level results: Likely technical artifact: a cluster of highly shared sequence variants. About 87% or about 30% of the time was how often most TCR beta V segments were productive, according to an earlier analysis.

The PCR employed 60 Vbeta primers together with 13 Jbeta primers. Libraries were prepared by immunoSEQ multiplex PCR; TCRdb keeps only in-frame clonotypes and omits some of them. The sample shows some 120,000 clones, 81% of them seen only once. V lost 0 bases and J 1 base, leaving 13 bases between the germline ends. Germline lookup yields CDR1 MNHEY and CDR2 SMNVEV (reference sequence). The CDR3 runs 16 residues. In regard to this clone: Antigen specificity is unknown.

The specimen was PBMCs. This clonotype was sampled from a young woman in good health and CMV-seronegative. V is TRBV27 and J is TRBJ2-7, with D perhaps matching TRBD2 (5 bases). DNA of the CDR3: TGTGCCAGCAGTTTATCGACTACGACCGAGTCCTACGAGCAGTACTTC. This sequence encodes CASSLSTTTESYEQYF.